The T cell receptor (beta chain) under discussion was sequenced for a study of OX40 agonist ivuxolimab in advanced cancers. The study, taken as a whole, reports: At 0.1-3.0 mg/kg, partial responders had clonal expansion among the lowest observed. CD4+ and CD8+ blood T cells expanded clonally by week 6 at 0.1 to 3.0 mg/kg. The antigen specificity of the peripheral T cells (those that were expanded) was not determined. Normalized expansion of T-cell clones was also low for some nonresponders.

TCRdb's copy holds only in-frame clones and misses some; the assay was immunoSEQ multiplex PCR. The sample lists 30,000 to 40,000 clones; roughly 79% were seen once. With regard to this clone: Its antigen is not known.

This sample comprised CD4+ or CD8+ T cells sorted from blood, obtained in a trial of the OX40 agonist ivuxolimab. The clonotype comes from an adult with an advanced solid tumor such as melanoma, head and neck, liver or kidney cancer.

DNA of the CDR3: TGCGCCAGCAGCCCATCCTCGACAAGGGGGAACTACGAGCAGTACTTC. This sequence encodes CASSPSSTRGNYEQYF. The rearrangement uses TRBV4-1 and TRBJ2-7, with a tentative D call TRBD1 (6 bases). V lost 4 bases, J lost 3 bases, and 19 bases lay in between. CDR3 length: 16 residues. Germline CDR1 is MGHRA and CDR2 is YSYEKL.